These 7 T cell receptor beta chains share one sample of origin, sequenced in a study of T cell responses to AZD1222 COVID-19 vaccine. Here immunoSEQ multiplex PCR was the method, and the copy in TCRdb shows in-frame clones only, minus some. The repertoire holds under 150,000 clones, with 92% as singletons. This material consisted of peripheral blood, taken on day 0 of AZD1222 vaccination. These receptors came from an adult in good health.

This clone was seen just once. The V and J genes are TRBV3-1 (or the pseudogene TRBV3-2) and TRBJ1-3; a possible D gene is TRBD1 (6 bases). V lost 6 bases and J lost 1, with 13 bases in between. Germline values: CDR1 LGHDT, CDR2 YNNKEL (reference sequence). CDR3 size: 15 residues. DNA for the CDR3: TGTGCCAGCAGGCGGGGGGGGCATTCTGGAAACACCATATATTTT. This codes for CASRRGGHSGNTIYF.

The chain links TRBV6-5 to TRBJ2-1; 8 bases match TRBD2. In germline, CDR1 is MNHEY, CDR2 SVGAGI. This CDR3 spans 15 amino acids. Trimming took 6 bases from V and 0 from J; bases not matched to a gene: 4. CDR3 sequence: CASSLSGTSYNEQFF. CDR3 bases: TGTGCCAGCAGCCTTAGCGGGACCTCCTACAATGAGCAGTTCTTC.

Here the CDR3 reads CASRKGVLSGREGETQYF. CDR3 sequence (DNA): TGTGCCAGTAGGAAGGGGGTCCTGAGCGGGAGAGAGGGAGAGACCCAGTACTTC. This chain connects TRBV19 to TRBJ2-5, with TRBD2 identical over 8 bases. Unmatched junction bases numbered 19, after V lost 6 bases and J lost 4 bases. Per germline, CDR1 LNHDA and CDR2 SQIVND (reference sequence). This CDR3 is built from 18 residues.

This chain joins TRBV18 and TRBJ2-5; the match to TRBD1 covers 9 bases. This CDR3 contains 15 residues. The junction had 7 bases not matched to a gene; V was cut back by 3 bases and J by 5 bases. Germline assignment: CDR1 KGHSH and CDR2 LQKENI. The chain's CDR3 is CASSPRQGVSETQYF. The CDR3, as DNA: TGTGCCAGCTCACCCCGACAGGGGGTATCGGAGACCCAGTACTTC. The variable domain in full, completed from reference TRBV18 and TRBJ2-5, reads NAGVMQNPRHLVRRRGQEARLRCSPMKGHSHVYWYRQLPEEGLKFMVYLQKENIIDESGMPKERFSAEFPKEGPSILRIQQVVRGDSAAYFCASSPRQGVSETQYFGPGTRLLVL.

The chain couples TRBV2 to TRBJ2-5; 12 positions match TRBD2. V gave up 1 base and J gave up 4 bases; unmatched junction bases: 4. Germline-derived CDR1 and CDR2 are SNHLY and FYNNEI. This CDR3 comprises 16 residues. The CDR3 nucleotides read TGTGCCAGCAGTGAAGGGCTAGCGGGAGGGGGAGAGACCCAGTACTTC. It specifies CASSEGLAGGGETQYF.

The chain links TRBV2 to TRBJ1-5; D is unresolved. This CDR3 comprises 13 residues. Trimming stripped 11 bases from V and 0 bases from J, with 11 bases between. Germline V gene data show CDR1 as SNHLY and CDR2 as FYNNEI. CDR3 nucleotides: TGTGCCGCGAGCGGGGATAGCAATCAGCCCCAGCATTTT. Translation: CAASGDSNQPQHF.

This clone was observed a single time. The rearrangement joins TRBV28 to TRBJ1-4, with D unresolved. The germline V gene encodes CDR1 MDHEN and CDR2 SYDVKM. The CDR3 is 15 residues long. Trimming removed 3 bases at V and 8 bases at J, with 16 bases between. This chain's CDR3 is CASSFRRVRGEKLFF. CDR3 sequence (DNA): TGTGCCAGCAGTTTCCGAAGGGTTAGAGGCGAAAAACTGTTTTTT.